This T cell receptor (beta chain) was profiled in a study of OX40 agonist ivuxolimab in advanced cancers. Across the study: Two patients with cutaneous melanoma and one with hepatocellular carcinoma, three in total, showed partial responses.

Sequenced by immunoSEQ multiplex PCR; TCRdb stores in-frame clones only, minus some. Among tens of thousands of clones listed, around 85% were seen once. Germline V gene sequence: CDR1 MNHEY, CDR2 SMNVEV (reference sequence). The CDR3 extends over 15 amino acids. This chain joins TRBV27 and TRBJ2-5; TRBD1 is a possible D gene (5 bases). TRBJ2-7 matches the DNA end more closely, so the J call is doubtful. This material consisted of CD4+ or CD8+ T cells sorted from blood, taken in a trial of the OX40 agonist ivuxolimab. The receptor's source is an adult with an advanced solid tumor such as melanoma, head and neck, liver or kidney cancer. As DNA, the CDR3 is TGTGCCAGCAGTTTATCTCCAGGGAACTCCTACGAGCAGTACTTC. Translating it yields CASSLSPGNSYEQYF.